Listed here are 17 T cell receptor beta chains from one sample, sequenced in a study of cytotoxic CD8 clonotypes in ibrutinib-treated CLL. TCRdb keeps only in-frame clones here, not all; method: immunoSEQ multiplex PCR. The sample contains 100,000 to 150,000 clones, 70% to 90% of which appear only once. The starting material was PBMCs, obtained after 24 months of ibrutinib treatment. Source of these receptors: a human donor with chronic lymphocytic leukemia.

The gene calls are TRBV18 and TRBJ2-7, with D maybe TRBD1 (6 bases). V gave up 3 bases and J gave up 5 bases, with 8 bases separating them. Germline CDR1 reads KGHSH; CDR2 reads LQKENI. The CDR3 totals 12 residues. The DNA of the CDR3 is TGTGCCAGCTCACCTTCAGGGGACGAGCAGTACTTC. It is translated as CASSPSGDEQYF.

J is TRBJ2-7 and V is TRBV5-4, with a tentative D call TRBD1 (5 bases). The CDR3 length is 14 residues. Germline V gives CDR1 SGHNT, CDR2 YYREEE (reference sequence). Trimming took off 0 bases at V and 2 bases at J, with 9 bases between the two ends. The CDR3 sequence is CASSLGGSTYEQYF. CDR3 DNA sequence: TGTGCCAGCAGCTTGGGGGGCTCCACCTACGAGCAGTACTTC.

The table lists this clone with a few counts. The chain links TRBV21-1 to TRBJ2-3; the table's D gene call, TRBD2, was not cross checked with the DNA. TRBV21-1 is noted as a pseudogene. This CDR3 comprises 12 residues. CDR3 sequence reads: CASSRRGYTQYF. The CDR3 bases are TGTGCCAGCAGCAGGCGCGGTTATACGCAGTATTTT.

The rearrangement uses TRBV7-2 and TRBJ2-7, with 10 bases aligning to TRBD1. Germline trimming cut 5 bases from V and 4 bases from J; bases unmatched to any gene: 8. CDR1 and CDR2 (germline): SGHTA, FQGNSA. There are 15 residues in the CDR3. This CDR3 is CASSARDRGPYEQYF. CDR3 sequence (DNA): TGTGCCAGCAGCGCCCGGGACAGGGGCCCTTACGAGCAGTACTTC.

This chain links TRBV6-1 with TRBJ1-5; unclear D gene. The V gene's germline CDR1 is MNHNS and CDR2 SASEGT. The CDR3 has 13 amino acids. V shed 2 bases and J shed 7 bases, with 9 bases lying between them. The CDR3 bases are TGTGCCAGCAGTGAAATCGAACAGCAGCCCCAGCATTTT. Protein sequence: CASSEIEQQPQHF.

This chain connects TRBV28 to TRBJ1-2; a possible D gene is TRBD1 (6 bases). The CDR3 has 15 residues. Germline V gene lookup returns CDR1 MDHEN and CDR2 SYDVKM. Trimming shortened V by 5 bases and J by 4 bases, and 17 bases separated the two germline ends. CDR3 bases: TGTGCCAGCAGTGCCCGAGCGCAGGGGAGCTATGGCTACACCTTC. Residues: CASSARAQGSYGYTF.

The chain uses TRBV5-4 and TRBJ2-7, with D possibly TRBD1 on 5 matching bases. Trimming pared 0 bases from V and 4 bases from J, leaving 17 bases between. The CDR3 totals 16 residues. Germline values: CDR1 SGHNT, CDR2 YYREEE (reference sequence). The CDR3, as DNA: TGTGCCAGCAGCTTGGGCAGGGTAATATCCGGTTACGAGCAGTACTTC. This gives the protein CASSLGRVISGYEQYF.

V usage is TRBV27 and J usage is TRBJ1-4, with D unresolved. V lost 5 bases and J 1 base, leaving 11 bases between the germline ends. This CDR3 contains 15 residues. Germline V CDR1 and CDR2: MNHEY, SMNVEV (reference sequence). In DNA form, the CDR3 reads TGTGCCAGCAGTCAACGTCGGGGAACTAATGAAAAACTGTTTTTT. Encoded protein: CASSQRRGTNEKLFF.

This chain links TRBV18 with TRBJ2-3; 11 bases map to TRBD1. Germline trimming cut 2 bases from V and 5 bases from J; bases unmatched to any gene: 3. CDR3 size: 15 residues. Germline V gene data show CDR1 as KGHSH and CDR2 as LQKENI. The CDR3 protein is CASSPGQGAGDTQYF. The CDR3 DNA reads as TGTGCCAGCTCACCAGGACAGGGGGCAGGAGATACGCAGTATTTT.

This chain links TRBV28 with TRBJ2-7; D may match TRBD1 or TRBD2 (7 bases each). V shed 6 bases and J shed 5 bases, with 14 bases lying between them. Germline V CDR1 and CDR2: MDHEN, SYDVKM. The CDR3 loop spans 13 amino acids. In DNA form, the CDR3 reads TGTGCCAGCAGCAGGGGGGGCAGGAACGAGCAGTACTTC. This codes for CASSRGGRNEQYF.

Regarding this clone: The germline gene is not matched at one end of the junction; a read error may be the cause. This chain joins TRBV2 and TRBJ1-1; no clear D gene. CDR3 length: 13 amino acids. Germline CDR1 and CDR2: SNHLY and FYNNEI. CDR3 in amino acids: CASSDQGNAEAFF. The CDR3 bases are TGTGCCAGCAGTGATCAAGGGAACGCTGAAGCTTTCTTT.

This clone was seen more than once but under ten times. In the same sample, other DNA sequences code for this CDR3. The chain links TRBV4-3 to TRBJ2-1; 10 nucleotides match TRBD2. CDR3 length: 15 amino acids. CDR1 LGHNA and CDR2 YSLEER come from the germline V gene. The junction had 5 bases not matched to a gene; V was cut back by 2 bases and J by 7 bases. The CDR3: CASSQPSGGVNEQFF. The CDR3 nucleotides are TGCGCCAGCAGCCAACCTAGCGGGGGAGTGAATGAGCAGTTCTTC.

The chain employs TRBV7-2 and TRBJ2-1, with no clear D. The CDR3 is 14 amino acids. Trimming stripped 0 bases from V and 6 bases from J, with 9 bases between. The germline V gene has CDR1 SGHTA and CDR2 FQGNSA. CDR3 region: CASSLASWGNEQFF. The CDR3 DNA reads TGTGCCAGCAGCTTAGCAAGTTGGGGCAATGAGCAGTTCTTC.

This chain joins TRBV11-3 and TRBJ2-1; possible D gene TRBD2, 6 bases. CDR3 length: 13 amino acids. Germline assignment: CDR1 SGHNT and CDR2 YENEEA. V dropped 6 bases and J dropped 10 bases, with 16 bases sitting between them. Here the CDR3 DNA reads TGTGCCAGCAGTCAAACCGGGGCGGGAGAGCAGTTCTTC. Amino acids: CASSQTGAGEQFF.

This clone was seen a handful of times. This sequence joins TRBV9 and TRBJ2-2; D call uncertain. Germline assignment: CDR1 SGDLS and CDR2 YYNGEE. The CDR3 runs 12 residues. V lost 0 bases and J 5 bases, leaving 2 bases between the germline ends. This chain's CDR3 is CASSVVTGELFF. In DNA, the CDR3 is TGTGCCAGCAGCGTAGTTACCGGGGAGCTGTTTTTT. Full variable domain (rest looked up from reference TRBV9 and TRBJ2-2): DSGVTQTPKHLITATGQRVTLRCSPRSGDLSVYWYQQSLDQGLQFLIQYYNGEERAKGNILERFSAQQFPDLHSELNLSSLELGDSALYFCASSVVTGELFFGEGSRLTVL.

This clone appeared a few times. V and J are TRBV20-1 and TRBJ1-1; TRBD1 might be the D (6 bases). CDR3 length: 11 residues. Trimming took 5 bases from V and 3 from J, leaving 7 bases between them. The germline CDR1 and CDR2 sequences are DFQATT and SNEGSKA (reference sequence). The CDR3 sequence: CSARGHTEAFF. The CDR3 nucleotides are TGCAGTGCTCGGGGGCACACTGAAGCTTTCTTT.

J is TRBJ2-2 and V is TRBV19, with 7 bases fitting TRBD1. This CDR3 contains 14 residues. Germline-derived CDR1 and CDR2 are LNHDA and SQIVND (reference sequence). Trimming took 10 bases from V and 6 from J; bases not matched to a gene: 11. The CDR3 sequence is CAINRPQGAGELFF. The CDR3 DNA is TGTGCCATCAACCGCCCCCAGGGGGCCGGGGAGCTGTTTTTT.